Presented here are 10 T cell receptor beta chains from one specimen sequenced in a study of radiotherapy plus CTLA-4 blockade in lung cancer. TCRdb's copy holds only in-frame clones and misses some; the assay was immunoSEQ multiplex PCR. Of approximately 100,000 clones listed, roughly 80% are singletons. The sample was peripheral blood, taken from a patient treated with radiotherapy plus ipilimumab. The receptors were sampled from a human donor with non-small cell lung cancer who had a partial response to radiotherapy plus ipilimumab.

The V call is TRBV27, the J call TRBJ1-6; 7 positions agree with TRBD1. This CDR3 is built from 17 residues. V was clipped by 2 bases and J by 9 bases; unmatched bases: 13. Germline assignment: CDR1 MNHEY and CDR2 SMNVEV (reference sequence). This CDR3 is CASSLTGVGGGISPLHF. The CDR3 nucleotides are TGTGCCAGCAGTTTAACTGGAGTTGGAGGGGGCATTTCACCCCTCCACTTT.

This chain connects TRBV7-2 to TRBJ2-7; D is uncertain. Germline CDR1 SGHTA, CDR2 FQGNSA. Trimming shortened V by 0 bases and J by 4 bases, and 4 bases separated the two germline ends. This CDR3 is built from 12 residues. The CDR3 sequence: CASSLAQYEQYF. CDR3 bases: TGTGCCAGCAGCTTAGCACAGTACGAGCAGTACTTC.

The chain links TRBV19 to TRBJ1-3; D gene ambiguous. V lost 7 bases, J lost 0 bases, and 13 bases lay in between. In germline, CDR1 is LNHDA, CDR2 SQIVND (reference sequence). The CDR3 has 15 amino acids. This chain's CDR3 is CASTTPGFSGNTIYF. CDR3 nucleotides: TGTGCCAGTACCACCCCAGGTTTCTCTGGAAACACCATATATTTT.

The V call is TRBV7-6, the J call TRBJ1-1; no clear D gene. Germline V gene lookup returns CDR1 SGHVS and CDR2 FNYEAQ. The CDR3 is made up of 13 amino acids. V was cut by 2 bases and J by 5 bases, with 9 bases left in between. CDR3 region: CASSLRGNTEAFF. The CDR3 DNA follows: TGTGCCAGCAGCTTACGCGGGAATACTGAAGCTTTCTTT.

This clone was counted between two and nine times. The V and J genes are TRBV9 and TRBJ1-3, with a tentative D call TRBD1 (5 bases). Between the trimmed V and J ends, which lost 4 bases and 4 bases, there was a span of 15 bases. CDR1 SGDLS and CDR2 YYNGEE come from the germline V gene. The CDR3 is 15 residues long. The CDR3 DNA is TGTGCCAGCAGCTTTGGGGGGACGGAAGGAAACACCATATATTTT. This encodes CASSFGGTEGNTIYF.

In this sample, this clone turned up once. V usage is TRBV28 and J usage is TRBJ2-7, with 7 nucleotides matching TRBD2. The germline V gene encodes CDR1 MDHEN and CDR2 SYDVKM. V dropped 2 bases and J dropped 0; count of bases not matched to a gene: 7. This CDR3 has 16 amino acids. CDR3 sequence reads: CASSLGGGPFSYEQYF. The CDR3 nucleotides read TGTGCCAGCAGTTTAGGCGGGGGACCCTTCTCCTACGAGCAGTACTTC.

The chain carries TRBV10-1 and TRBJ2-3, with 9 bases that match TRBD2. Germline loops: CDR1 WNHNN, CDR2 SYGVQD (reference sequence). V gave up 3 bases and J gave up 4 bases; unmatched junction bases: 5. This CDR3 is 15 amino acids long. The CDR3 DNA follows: TGCGCCAGCAGTGACGGCGGGAGGGCCTCAGATACGCAGTATTTT. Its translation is CASSDGGRASDTQYF.

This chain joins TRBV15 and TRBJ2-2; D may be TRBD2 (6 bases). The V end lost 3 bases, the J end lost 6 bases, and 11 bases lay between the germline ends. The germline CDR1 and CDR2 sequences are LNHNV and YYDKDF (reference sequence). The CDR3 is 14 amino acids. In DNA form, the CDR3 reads TGTGCCACCAGCAGCCACGGGGGTGCCGGGGAGCTGTTTTTT. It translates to CATSSHGGAGELFF.

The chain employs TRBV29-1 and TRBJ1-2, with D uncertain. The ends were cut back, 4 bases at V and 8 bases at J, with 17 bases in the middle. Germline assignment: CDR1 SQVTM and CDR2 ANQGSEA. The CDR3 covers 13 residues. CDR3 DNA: TGCAGCGTTGGGGAGGGTTTCTATCGCGGCTACACCTTC. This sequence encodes CSVGEGFYRGYTF.

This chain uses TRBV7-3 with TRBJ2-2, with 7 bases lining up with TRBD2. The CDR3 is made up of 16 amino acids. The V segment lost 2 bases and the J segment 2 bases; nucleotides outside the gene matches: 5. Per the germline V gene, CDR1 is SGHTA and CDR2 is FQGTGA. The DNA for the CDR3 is TGTGCCAGCAGCTTAGGGGACTACCTTAACACCGGGGAGCTGTTTTTT. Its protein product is CASSLGDYLNTGELFF.